This passage covers 19 T cell receptor beta chains from one sample sequenced in a study of CD8 T cells in ankylosing spondylitis. Study results and caveats: For ankylosing spondylitis blood, a TCR beta motif of eight or nine highly homologous variants appeared characteristic.

No antigen is known for these receptors. TCRdb processed the 5' RACE reads anew with MiXCR; each CDR3 protein has one entry. The data contain fewer than 400,000 distinct CDR3 sequences, about 20% of them singletons. The sequenced sample was blood, either unsorted or a sorted T cell fraction (not recorded which). Receptor source: a male donor with ankylosing spondylitis.

The chain is built from TRBV5-1 and TRBJ1-5; D is ambiguous. V was pared by 5 bases and J by 9 bases, with 3 bases between. CDR1 and CDR2 from the germline V gene are SGHRS and YFSETQ. This CDR3 comprises 9 residues. This CDR3 reads CASRRPQHF. In nucleotides, the CDR3 is TGCGCCAGCAGGCGGCCCCAGCATTTT.

This clonotype appeared a few times. This chain uses TRBV20-1 with TRBJ2-1; a possible D gene is TRBD2 (5 bases). V was pared by 0 bases and J by 7 bases, with 7 bases between. This CDR3 has 12 amino acids. CDR1 and CDR2 from the germline V gene are DFQATT and SNEGSKA (reference sequence). Here the CDR3 reads CSARDPGNEQFF. The CDR3 nucleotides are TGCAGTGCTAGAGATCCGGGAAATGAGCAGTTCTTC.

This chain links TRBV5-1 with TRBJ2-7; 9 nucleotides line up with TRBD2. The CDR3 is 14 residues long. Germline-derived CDR1 and CDR2 are SGHRS and YFSETQ. With V trimmed by 4 bases and J by 4 bases, 6 bases remained unmatched. The CDR3 sequence: CASSPGGLAYEQYF. The DNA for the CDR3 is TGCGCCAGCAGCCCAGGGGGACTAGCTTACGAGCAGTACTTC.

The chain is built from TRBV6-2 or TRBV6-3 and TRBJ2-2; 8 bases agree with TRBD2. CDR3 length: 18 amino acids. Per the germline V gene, CDR1 is MNHEY and CDR2 is SVGEGT. Trimming cost V 2 bases and J 0 bases; bases outside gene matches: 8. The CDR3 is CASSYVLLAGTNTGELFF. The CDR3 bases are TGTGCCAGCAGTTACGTCCTATTAGCGGGGACGAACACCGGGGAGCTGTTTTTT.

The chain uses TRBV3-1 and TRBJ2-7, with 8 nucleotides matching TRBD1. The germline V gene has CDR1 LGHDT and CDR2 YNNKEL (reference sequence). V shed 4 bases, J shed 6 bases, and the junction held 14 bases outside the gene matches. The CDR3 length is 16 residues. The CDR3: CASSPRDRRTLGEQYF. The CDR3, as DNA: TGTGCCAGCAGCCCCCGGGACAGGAGGACCCTAGGCGAGCAGTACTTC.

V is TRBV7-6 and J is TRBJ2-3, with TRBD2 matching 12 bases. Losses at the gene ends were 3 bases for V and 6 bases for J; bases not matched to a gene: 4. CDR1 is SGHVS, CDR2 FNYEAQ, per germline. This CDR3 has 15 amino acids. CDR3 sequence: CASSFLAGGVDTQYF. CDR3 bases: TGTGCCAGCAGCTTCCTAGCGGGAGGGGTGGATACGCAGTATTTT.

A few counts support this clonotype. The chain recombines TRBV10-3 with TRBJ2-7; unclear D gene. Trimming removed 7 bases at V and 1 base at J, with 8 bases between. The length of the CDR3 is 12 residues. Germline CDR1 ENHRY, CDR2 SYGVKD. CDR3 loop: CAIKGSSYEQYF. CDR3 nucleotides: TGTGCCATCAAGGGCAGTTCCTACGAGCAGTACTTC.

This clonotype was counted between two and nine times. The rearrangement uses TRBV18 and TRBJ1-2; 11 positions agree with TRBD1. Germline V gene data show CDR1 as KGHSH and CDR2 as LQKENI. This CDR3 comprises 16 residues. Unmatched junction bases numbered 11, after V lost 3 bases and J lost 8 bases. CDR3 protein: CASSPMTGTGGGGYTF. CDR3 DNA sequence: TGTGCCAGCTCACCGATGACCGGGACAGGGGGTGGAGGCTACACCTTC.

The rearrangement uses TRBV7-8 and TRBJ2-1; the D gene is possibly TRBD2 (7 bases). CDR1 and CDR2 from the germline V gene are SGHVS and FQNEAQ. V was trimmed by 1 base and J by 10 bases, leaving 14 bases between them. This CDR3 region has 14 residues. CDR3 amino acids: CASSLEGGFMEQFF. The CDR3 nucleotides are TGTGCCAGCAGCTTAGAGGGGGGGTTCATGGAGCAGTTCTTC.

The CDR3 sequence is CASSQELGTGVSGELFF. The CDR3 coding sequence is TGTGCCAGCAGCCAAGAATTGGGGACAGGGGTCTCCGGGGAGCTGTTTTTT. J is TRBJ2-2 and V is TRBV4-2; 10 nucleotides match TRBD1. The germline V gene encodes CDR1 LGHNA and CDR2 YNFKEQ. The J segment lost 6 bases and the V segment lost 0 bases, leaving 7 bases of the junction unmatched. The CDR3 loop spans 17 amino acids.

The V call is TRBV7-2, the J call TRBJ1-5; D perhaps matches TRBD1 (5 bases). This CDR3 is built from 15 residues. Germline V lookup: CDR1 SGHTA, CDR2 FQGNSA. V lost 2 bases and J lost 4, with 12 bases in between. The CDR3 reads CASSLWDEENQPQHF. CDR3 nucleotides: TGTGCCAGCAGCTTATGGGACGAGGAGAATCAGCCCCAGCATTTT.

This chain uses TRBV19 with TRBJ2-7, with TRBD1 identical over 8 bases. The germline gives CDR1 LNHDA, CDR2 SQIVND (reference sequence). Trimming at V came to 1 base and at J to 0 bases, leaving 2 bases not matched to a gene. The CDR3 loop spans 15 amino acids. This chain's CDR3 is CASSIAGQGSYEQYF. The DNA of the CDR3 is TGTGCCAGTAGTATAGCTGGACAGGGCTCCTACGAGCAGTACTTC.

The V gene is TRBV5-5, the J gene TRBJ2-1; perhaps TRBD2 as D (6 bases). V lost 2 bases and J lost 2, with 11 bases in between. Germline CDR1 reads SGHKS; CDR2 reads YYEKEE (reference sequence). The CDR3 is made up of 15 amino acids. This CDR3 reads CASSFRRAAYNEQFF. The CDR3, as DNA: TGTGCCAGCAGCTTCAGGAGGGCGGCCTACAATGAGCAGTTCTTC.

The rearrangement uses TRBV18 and TRBJ2-1, with 7 nucleotides matching TRBD2. The trim removed 0 bases at V and 10 bases at J, leaving 6 bases unmatched. Germline CDR1 KGHSH, CDR2 LQKENI. This CDR3 has 14 amino acids. The CDR3 sequence is CASSPPGRENEQFF. CDR3 nucleotide sequence: TGTGCCAGCTCACCACCGGGGCGGGAGAACGAGCAGTTCTTC.

This clonotype was detected many times. The chain uses TRBV12-3 or TRBV12-4 and TRBJ2-7, with D perhaps TRBD1 or TRBD2 (5 bases each). CDR3 length: 14 residues. V was clipped by 4 bases and J by 5 bases, with 15 bases between them. The CDR3 DNA is TGTGCCAGCAGTTCCGACCGGGACCCTAACGAGCAGTACTTC. Its translation is CASSSDRDPNEQYF.

This clonotype appeared a few times. The genes are TRBV5-1 and TRBJ2-1; D uncertain. The germline V and J ends were trimmed by 6 bases and 8 bases, with 18 bases remaining between them. Germline lookup yields CDR1 SGHRS and CDR2 YFSETQ. CDR3 length: 14 residues. The CDR3, as DNA: TGCGCCAGCACCCTGACTCCGACGGTCGATGAGCAGTTCTTC. Translated: CASTLTPTVDEQFF.

The chain is built from TRBV19 and TRBJ2-2, with 7 bases matching TRBD2. The V gene's germline CDR1 is LNHDA and CDR2 SQIVND (reference sequence). The V gene end was trimmed by 3 bases and the J gene end by 0 bases; junction bases not matched to a gene: 4. The CDR3 extends over 16 amino acids. The CDR3: CASSIYLAANTGELFF. CDR3 DNA: TGTGCCAGTAGTATTTATCTAGCGGCGAACACCGGGGAGCTGTTTTTT.

The rearrangement joins TRBV6-2 or TRBV6-3 to TRBJ1-5; no definite D call. Germline values: CDR1 MNHEY, CDR2 SVGEGT. The CDR3 extends over 14 amino acids. V lost 6 bases and J lost 0, with 9 bases in between. CDR3 amino acids: CASRGVYSNQPQHF. The CDR3 coding sequence is TGTGCCAGCAGAGGCGTTTATAGCAATCAGCCCCAGCATTTT.

The V and J genes are TRBV6-1 and TRBJ2-1, with a possible D match to TRBD2 (5 bases). Germline V lookup: CDR1 MNHNS, CDR2 SASEGT. V shed 7 bases and J shed 8 bases, with 15 bases lying between them. This CDR3 is built from 13 residues. DNA of the CDR3: TGTGCCAGCATTGGGAGCCAGAGGCATGAGCAGTTCTTC. It translates to CASIGSQRHEQFF.